The clone carrying this T cell receptor beta chain was recorded at least ten times. Its antigen is unidentified. Described time point: persistent/refractory GD, antithyroid drugs over 5 years with positive TRAb. With RNA extracted from PBMCs as input, the TCR library was made. The record originates from a study of regulatory T cells in long-lasting Graves disease. Study-wide results and caveats: With some 2,500 shared public clonotypes, persistent patients exceeded new patients, who shared more than 750. Persistent Graves' cases showed lower TCR diversity than newly diagnosed cases.

Per the germline V gene, CDR1 is SGHTA and CDR2 is FQGNSA. Trimming cost V 1 base and J 7 bases, with 13 bases left between them. The length of the CDR3 is 15 residues. TCR beta libraries were built with iRepertoire HTBI primers and Arm-PCR of CDR3 regions. In the original analysis: Sequenced samples collectively carried approximately 58 TRBV and some 15 TRBJ segments. A single record per CDR3 protein comes from TCRdb applying MiXCR to the multiplex PCR reads. The V and J calls shown here were made by TCRdb, not taken from the authors' results. Of over 350,000 distinct CDR3 sequences listed, around 20% are singletons.

The chain joins TRBV7-2 to TRBJ2-2, with D uncertain. Sequencing was performed on peripheral blood mononuclear cells (PBMCs), taken when the disease was refractory, from a patient treated with antithyroid drugs. The TCR was taken from a female donor with Graves disease. The DNA for the CDR3 is TGTGCCAGCAGCTTAGGAAGTGGCCCGAACGGGGAGCTGTTTTTT. Translated: CASSLGSGPNGELFF.